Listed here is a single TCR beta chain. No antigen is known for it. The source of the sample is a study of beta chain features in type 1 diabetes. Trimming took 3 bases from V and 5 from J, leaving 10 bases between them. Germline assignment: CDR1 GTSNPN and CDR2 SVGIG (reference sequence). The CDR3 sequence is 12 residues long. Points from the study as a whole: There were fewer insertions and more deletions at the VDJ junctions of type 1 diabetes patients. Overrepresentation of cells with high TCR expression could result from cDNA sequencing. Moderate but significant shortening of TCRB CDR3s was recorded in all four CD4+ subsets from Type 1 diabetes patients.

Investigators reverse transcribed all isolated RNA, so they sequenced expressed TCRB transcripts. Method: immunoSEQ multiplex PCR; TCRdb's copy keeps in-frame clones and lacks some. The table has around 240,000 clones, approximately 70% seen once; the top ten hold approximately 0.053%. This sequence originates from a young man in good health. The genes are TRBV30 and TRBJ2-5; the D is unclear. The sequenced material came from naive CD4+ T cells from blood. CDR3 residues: CAWSRGAETQYF. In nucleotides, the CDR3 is TGTGCCTGGAGCCGCGGAGCGGAGACCCAGTACTTC. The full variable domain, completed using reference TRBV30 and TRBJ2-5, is SQTIHQWPATLVQPVGSPLSLECTVEGTSNPNLYWYRQAAGRGLQLLFYSVGIGQISSEVPQNLSASRPQDRQFILSSKKLLLSDSGFYLCAWSRGAETQYFGPGTRLLVL.